These 26 T cell receptor beta chains share one sample of origin, sequenced in a study of blood T cell repertoires in COVID-19. Sequencing used immunoSEQ multiplex PCR; TCRdb keeps in-frame clones, though not all of them. The top ten hold roughly 8.3% of the sample, which has roughly 150,000 clones, roughly 81% seen once. Sequences were obtained from peripheral blood. These receptors originate from a woman aged 55 to 70 with COVID-19, enrolled during active disease.

This clone has more than one count but fewer than ten. The chain joins TRBV12-5 to TRBJ1-3; a possible D gene is TRBD1 (6 bases). CDR1 is LGHNT and CDR2 is FRNRAP in the germline V gene. This CDR3 is 18 amino acids long. V was cut by 2 bases and J by 4 bases, with 21 bases left in between. For the CDR3, the DNA is TGTGCTAGTGGTTTGTTTGGACAGCTGATTCGGGAAGGAAACACCATATATTTT. Encoded protein: CASGLFGQLIREGNTIYF.

The gene calls are TRBV19 and TRBJ1-4; the D gene is possibly TRBD1 (5 bases). The V gene lost 6 bases and the J gene lost 6 bases, with 14 bases spanning the gap. The CDR3 is made up of 14 amino acids. Germline V lookup: CDR1 LNHDA, CDR2 SQIVND (reference sequence). The CDR3 loop is CASRNAGRDEKLFF. CDR3 coding DNA: TGTGCCAGTAGGAACGCAGGGCGAGATGAAAAACTGTTTTTT. Full variable domain (missing parts from reference TRBV19 and TRBJ1-4): DGGITQSPKYLFRKEGQNVTLSCEQNLNHDAMYWYRQDPGQGLRLIYYSQIVNDFQKGDIAEGYSVSREKKESFPLTVTSAQKNPTAFYLCASRNAGRDEKLFFGSGTQLSVL.

The gene calls are TRBV11-1 and TRBJ1-5; 8 positions match TRBD1. The CDR3 loop spans 14 amino acids. Trimming cost V 2 bases and J 7 bases; bases outside gene matches: 4. The germline V gene encodes CDR1 SGHAT and CDR2 FQDESV (reference sequence). Here the CDR3 reads CASSLQGARQPQHF. For the CDR3, the DNA is TGTGCCAGCAGCTTACAGGGGGCGAGGCAGCCCCAGCATTTT.

The CDR3 bases are TGTGCCAGTAGTGTCCAAGGGGGGGGTGAAGCTTTCTTT. Translated, it gives CASSVQGGGEAFF. The V and J genes are TRBV19 and TRBJ1-1, with D tentatively TRBD1 (6 bases). The CDR3 loop spans 13 amino acids. Trimming stripped 5 bases from V and 7 bases from J, with 14 bases between. Germline V CDR1 and CDR2: LNHDA, SQIVND (reference sequence).

The chain recombines TRBV6-5 with TRBJ1-5; 8 bases agree with TRBD1. This CDR3 is built from 15 residues. V shed 4 bases and J 2 bases; nucleotides not matched to a gene: 4. The V gene's germline CDR1 is MNHEY and CDR2 SVGAGI. CDR3 in amino acids: CASSWSGGGNQPQHF. Here the CDR3 DNA reads TGTGCCAGCAGTTGGTCAGGGGGCGGCAATCAGCCCCAGCATTTT.

The chain employs TRBV18 and TRBJ1-2; 10 nucleotides line up with TRBD1. Trimming removed 6 bases from V and 8 bases from J; junction bases left unmatched: 6. The CDR3 is 13 amino acids. CDR1 and CDR2 (germline): KGHSH, LQKENI. The CDR3 DNA reads as TGTGCCAGCTCCCAAGACAGGGGGCGAGGCTACACCTTC. Translating it yields CASSQDRGRGYTF.

V is TRBV19 and J is TRBJ1-1, with a possible D match to TRBD1 (5 bases). V gave up 7 bases and J gave up 5 bases, with 17 bases separating them. Germline V gene data show CDR1 as LNHDA and CDR2 as SQIVND (reference sequence). The CDR3 extends over 14 amino acids. The CDR3 coding sequence is TGTGCCAGTACTGAACGGGGGGGAAGGACTGAAGCTTTCTTT. Translation gives CASTERGGRTEAFF. Full variable domain (rest looked up from reference TRBV19 and TRBJ1-1): DGGITQSPKYLFRKEGQNVTLSCEQNLNHDAMYWYRQDPGQGLRLIYYSQIVNDFQKGDIAEGYSVSREKKESFPLTVTSAQKNPTAFYLCASTERGGRTEAFFGQGTRLTVV.

The chain uses TRBV27 and TRBJ1-1, with D maybe TRBD1 (6 bases). Between the trimmed V and J ends, which lost 5 bases and 9 bases, there was a span of 16 bases. The CDR3 is 13 residues long. Germline V CDR1 and CDR2: MNHEY, SMNVEV (reference sequence). CDR3 protein: CASSLSAGAKAFF. The DNA of the CDR3 is TGTGCCAGCAGTCTCTCAGCAGGGGCCAAAGCTTTCTTT.

This clone has just a few counts. This specimen includes other DNA sequences encoding the same CDR3. The chain links TRBV6-5 to TRBJ1-5; no firm D call. Per the germline V gene, CDR1 is MNHEY and CDR2 is SVGAGI. This CDR3 has 14 residues. Trimming took 7 bases from V and 1 from J, leaving 11 bases between them. CDR3 loop: CASTPPGSNQPQHF. The CDR3 DNA follows: TGTGCCAGCACCCCCCCGGGGAGCAATCAGCCCCAGCATTTT.

The CDR3 loop is CASSLGQQGEAFF. CDR3 sequence (DNA): TGTGCCAGCTCACTCGGACAGCAGGGTGAAGCTTTCTTT. V usage is TRBV18 and J usage is TRBJ1-1; the D gene is possibly TRBD1 (6 bases). V shed 4 bases and J shed 7 bases, with 13 bases lying between them. CDR3 length equals 13 residues. Germline V gene data show CDR1 as KGHSH and CDR2 as LQKENI.

The V and J genes are TRBV19 and TRBJ2-2, with 13 bases that match TRBD2. CDR3 length: 17 amino acids. V gave up 5 bases and J gave up 0 bases; unmatched junction bases: 3. The germline gives CDR1 LNHDA, CDR2 SQIVND (reference sequence). The CDR3 region is CASSVLAGGPNTGELFF. The DNA for the CDR3 is TGTGCCAGTAGTGTACTAGCGGGAGGGCCGAACACCGGGGAGCTGTTTTTT.

This clone was picked up a small number of times. The chain uses TRBV3-1 (or the pseudogene TRBV3-2) and TRBJ2-5, with TRBD2 matching 10 bases. V lost 4 bases, J lost 2 bases, and 1 base stayed unmatched. There are 14 residues in the CDR3. CDR1 is LGHDT and CDR2 is YNNKEL in the germline V gene (reference sequence). The CDR3 spells CASSRSGGQETQYF. Here the CDR3 DNA reads TGTGCCAGCAGCCGTAGCGGGGGGCAAGAGACCCAGTACTTC.

The chain carries TRBV18 and TRBJ2-3; TRBD2 might be the D (7 bases). Trimming stripped 4 bases from V and 1 base from J, with 15 bases between. Germline CDR1 and CDR2: KGHSH and LQKENI. The CDR3 loop spans 16 amino acids. CDR3 sequence reads: CASSLLPGGGTDTQYF. As DNA, the CDR3 is TGTGCCAGCTCACTCCTACCGGGGGGCGGCACAGATACGCAGTATTTT.

This sequence joins TRBV27 and TRBJ1-2, with D unresolved. The CDR3 totals 15 residues. Germline assignment: CDR1 MNHEY and CDR2 SMNVEV (reference sequence). The V gene lost 4 bases and the J gene lost 5 bases, with 17 bases spanning the gap. The CDR3 reads CASSSNGNLHYGYTF. CDR3 DNA sequence: TGTGCCAGCAGTTCTAACGGGAACCTACATTATGGCTACACCTTC.

V gene TRBV19 combines with J gene TRBJ1-3; perhaps TRBD1 as D (5 bases). Germline V CDR1 and CDR2: LNHDA, SQIVND (reference sequence). This CDR3 comprises 16 residues. V was pared by 7 bases and J by 0 bases, with 16 bases between. CDR3 sequence reads: CASIPSTANSGNTIYF. Here the CDR3 DNA reads TGTGCCAGTATCCCATCGACAGCCAACTCTGGAAACACCATATATTTT.

This sequence joins TRBV19 and TRBJ1-1; no definite D call. The CDR3 has 13 residues. Deletions cut 3 bases from V and 5 bases from J, with 10 bases between. Germline values: CDR1 LNHDA, CDR2 SQIVND (reference sequence). The CDR3 here is CASSMEGKTEAFF. CDR3 coding DNA: TGTGCCAGTAGTATGGAGGGAAAAACTGAAGCTTTCTTT. Complete variable domain (other parts from reference TRBV19 and TRBJ1-1): DGGITQSPKYLFRKEGQNVTLSCEQNLNHDAMYWYRQDPGQGLRLIYYSQIVNDFQKGDIAEGYSVSREKKESFPLTVTSAQKNPTAFYLCASSMEGKTEAFFGQGTRLTVV.

The table lists this clone with many counts. The CDR3: CASSLRRDSDYGYTF. CDR3 nucleotides: TGTGCCAGCAGCTTACGGAGGGATAGCGACTATGGCTACACCTTC. V and J are TRBV7-3 and TRBJ1-2, with D uncertain. The ends were cut back, 2 bases at V and 3 bases at J, with 13 bases in the middle. Germline V gene data show CDR1 as SGHTA and CDR2 as FQGTGA. CDR3 length: 15 amino acids.

The chain couples TRBV30 to TRBJ1-6, with a weak D call TRBD1 (5 bases). Trimming shortened V by 5 bases and J by 7 bases, and 12 bases separated the two germline ends. CDR3 length: 13 amino acids. Germline V CDR1 and CDR2: GTSNPN, SVGIG (reference sequence). The CDR3 is CAWVQVGNSPLHF. CDR3 nucleotide sequence: TGTGCCTGGGTACAGGTTGGAAATTCACCCCTCCACTTT. The full variable domain, completed using reference TRBV30 and TRBJ1-6, is SQTIHQWPATLVQPVGSPLSLECTVEGTSNPNLYWYRQAAGRGLQLLFYSVGIGQISSEVPQNLSASRPQDRQFILSSKKLLLSDSGFYLCAWVQVGNSPLHFGNGTRLTVT.

The V gene is TRBV3-1 (or the pseudogene TRBV3-2), the J gene TRBJ2-3; 7 bases align to TRBD2. Germline V gene data show CDR1 as LGHDT and CDR2 as YNNKEL (reference sequence). The V gene end was trimmed by 4 bases and the J gene end by 11 bases; junction bases not matched to a gene: 6. The CDR3 totals 12 residues. In nucleotides, the CDR3 is TGTGCCAGCAGCCCCCAGACTAGCAAGCAGTATTTT. It translates to CASSPQTSKQYF.

The chain links TRBV19 to TRBJ1-3; 7 bases map to TRBD1. Germline assignment: CDR1 LNHDA and CDR2 SQIVND (reference sequence). The CDR3 is 22 residues long. V shed 3 bases, J shed 8 bases, and the junction held 31 bases outside the gene matches. The CDR3 DNA sequence: TGTGCCAGTAGTATCGGGGGACAGTCCGCCAGAATCCGTCCGCCTCTGGAGGACACCATATATTTT. The encoded protein is CASSIGGQSARIRPPLEDTIYF.

The V and J genes are TRBV9 and TRBJ1-6; 11 nucleotides match TRBD1. The CDR3 is made up of 17 amino acids. V lost 2 bases and J lost 5; bases outside the gene matches: 6. The V gene's germline CDR1 is SGDLS and CDR2 YYNGEE. CDR3 residues: CASSVGDRGFNNSPLHF. The CDR3, as DNA: TGTGCCAGCAGCGTCGGGGACAGGGGGTTCAATAATTCACCCCTCCACTTT.

V usage is TRBV11-2 and J usage is TRBJ1-1; a weak D match, TRBD1 (6 bases). The CDR3 runs to 11 residues. V lost 4 bases, J lost 9 bases, and 9 bases lay in between. Germline assignment: CDR1 SGHAT and CDR2 FQNNGV. The CDR3 coding sequence is TGTGCCAGCAGCTCGAGGGGGAAAGCTTTCTTT. This translates into CASSSRGKAFF.

The genes are TRBV7-2 and TRBJ1-1, with a possible D match to TRBD1 (6 bases). This CDR3 is built from 13 residues. The V gene's germline CDR1 is SGHTA and CDR2 FQGNSA. Trimming stripped 8 bases from V and 3 bases from J, with 13 bases between. CDR3 region: CASRPGVYTEAFF. The CDR3 nucleotides read TGTGCCAGCCGCCCAGGGGTTTACACTGAAGCTTTCTTT.

This clone was found once. The rearrangement links TRBV25-1 to TRBJ1-1, with a possible D match to TRBD1 (6 bases). V lost 4 bases to trimming and J lost 7 bases, with 13 bases between them. The CDR3 is made up of 13 amino acids. Looked up from germline, CDR1 is MGHDK and CDR2 is SYGVNS. DNA of the CDR3: TGTGCCAGCAGTGCTAGGACAGCATTTGAAGCTTTCTTT. This sequence encodes CASSARTAFEAFF.

A few counts support this clone. This chain links TRBV5-6 with TRBJ1-5, with 8 nucleotides matching TRBD1. Germline V gene data show CDR1 as SGHDT and CDR2 as YYEEEE. V shed 0 bases and J 6 bases; nucleotides not matched to a gene: 8. The CDR3 spans 16 residues. The CDR3 sequence is CASSLAPGGARQPQHF. The CDR3 bases are TGTGCCAGCAGCTTGGCGCCAGGGGGCGCACGTCAGCCCCAGCATTTT.

In DNA form, the CDR3 reads TGTGCCACCAGTGACCCCGGGACAGGAAAAGATGGCTACACCTTC. This codes for CATSDPGTGKDGYTF. The chain is built from TRBV24-1 and TRBJ1-2; 8 nucleotides agree with TRBD1. CDR3 length equals 15 residues. CDR1 and CDR2 from the germline V gene are KGHDR and SFDVKD. The junction had 9 bases not matched to a gene; V was cut back by 4 bases and J by 6 bases.